What follows is one TCR beta chain and its context. The antigen remains unidentified. Measured with immunoSEQ multiplex PCR; TCRdb has only the in-frame clones, and not every one. The table shows under 85,000 clones, with about 70% occurring only once. This CDR3 has 15 residues. In germline, CDR1 is LNHDA, CDR2 SQIVND (reference sequence). V was shortened by 3 bases and J by 7 bases, with 16 bases between the two germline ends. The entry originates in a study of vaccination effects on CD4 cells after COVID-19. Viral peptide pools were used in the ViraFEST assay to expand antigen-specific CD4+ T cells, and sequencing came afterward. CD4+ T cell isolation took place after approximately 11 days of culture.

The sequence was collected from a human donor who received a COVID-19 vaccine. The V call is TRBV19, the J call TRBJ1-5, with a tentative D call TRBD1 (5 bases). The source material was CD4+ T cells from PBMCs cultured with HCoV-229E spike peptides, sampled before COVID-19 vaccination. Here the CDR3 DNA reads TGTGCCAGTAGTATTCAGGGCCCAGGTTTGCAGCCCCAGCATTTT. Translating it yields CASSIQGPGLQPQHF.